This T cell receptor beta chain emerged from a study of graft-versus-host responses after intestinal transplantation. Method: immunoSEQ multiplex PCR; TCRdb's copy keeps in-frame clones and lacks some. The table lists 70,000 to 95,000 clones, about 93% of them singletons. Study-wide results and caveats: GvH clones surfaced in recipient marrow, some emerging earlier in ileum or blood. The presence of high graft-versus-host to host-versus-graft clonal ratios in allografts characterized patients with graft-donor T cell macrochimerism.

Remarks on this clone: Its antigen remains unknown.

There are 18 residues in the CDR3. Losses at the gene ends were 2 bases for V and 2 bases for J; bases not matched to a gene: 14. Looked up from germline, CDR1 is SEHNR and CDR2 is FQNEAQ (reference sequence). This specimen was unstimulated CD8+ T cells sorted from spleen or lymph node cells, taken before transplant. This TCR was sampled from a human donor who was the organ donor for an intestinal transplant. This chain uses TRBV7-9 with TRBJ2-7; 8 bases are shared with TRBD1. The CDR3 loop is CASSLRSGLGQEAYEQYF. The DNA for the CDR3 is TGTGCCAGCAGCTTACGATCGGGTTTGGGACAGGAGGCCTACGAGCAGTACTTC.